The 28 T cell receptor beta chains in this list originate from one sample, sequenced in a study of metastatic and nonmetastatic thyroid tumors (dated by TCRdb to 2018 to 2021). The library relied on PCR. Sequencing relied on an Illumina HiSeq 4000. TCRdb ran its own pipeline on the public reads, namely fastp trimming at Q25 and MiXCR clone calling, and kept in-frame beta chains. This sample holds about 34,000 clones; around a sixth were observed only once. In total, the top ten clones hold under 7% of the sample. No patient had received any treatment before thyroid surgery. Source material: blood. Source of these receptors: a female donor with papillary thyroid cancer or a benign thyroid nodule (not recorded which). Some clones in this sample may be carry-over from other donors' samples.

This rearrangement joins TRBV10-2 to TRBJ1-2, with a possible D match to TRBD1 (6 bases). This CDR3 contains 16 residues. Trimming stripped 10 bases from V and 6 bases from J, with 27 bases between. The germline CDR1 and CDR2 sequences are WSHSY and SAAADI. The DNA of the CDR3 is TGCGCCACCAGCGAGAGCACAGGGTCGGACCAGAATGGCTACACCTTC. As protein: CATSESTGSDQNGYTF.

This clone has ten or more counts. This sample also contains other DNA sequences that code for the same CDR3. This chain connects TRBV12-5 to TRBJ1-2; TRBD1 might be the D (6 bases). The CDR3 totals 16 residues. Per germline, CDR1 LGHNT and CDR2 FRNRAP. V dropped 5 bases and J dropped 7 bases, with 23 bases sitting between them. CDR3 DNA: TGTGCTAGTGGTGGCTACCCGGTGAGGGGGGCGCTTGGCTACACCTTC. Its translation: CASGGYPVRGALGYTF.

This clone was seen more than once but under ten times. CDR3 DNA sequence: TGCGCCAGCAGCCAAGAACTAGCGGGAGCTACTAAGGATACGCAGTATTTT. This gives the protein CASSQELAGATKDTQYF. The chain is built from TRBV4-1 and TRBJ2-3; 11 bases align to TRBD2. Unmatched junction bases numbered 8, after V lost 0 bases and J lost 6 bases. The CDR3 loop spans 17 amino acids. Germline lookup yields CDR1 MGHRA and CDR2 YSYEKL.

This clone was counted many times. The chain couples TRBV28 to TRBJ1-1, with 7 bases matching TRBD1. This CDR3 has 13 amino acids. V dropped 5 bases and J dropped 5; count of bases not matched to a gene: 5. The germline V gene has CDR1 MDHEN and CDR2 SYDVKM. The chain's CDR3 is CASSRQGRTEAFF. In DNA form, the CDR3 reads TGTGCCAGCAGTAGACAGGGTCGGACTGAAGCTTTCTTT. Full variable domain (outside the CDR3, taken from reference TRBV28 and TRBJ1-1): DVKVTQSSRYLVKRTGEKVFLECVQDMDHENMFWYRQDPGLGLRLIYFSYDVKMKEKGDIPEGYSVSREKKERFSLILESASTNQTSMYLCASSRQGRTEAFFGQGTRLTVV.

This clone showed up many times. The J gene is TRBJ2-1, the V gene TRBV25-1; D remains ambiguous. Germline CDR1 MGHDK, CDR2 SYGVNS. This CDR3 region has 15 residues. V was pared by 3 bases and J by 0 bases, with 9 bases between. CDR3 sequence: CASSDDSPSYNEQFF. In nucleotides, the CDR3 is TGTGCCAGCAGTGATGACTCCCCCTCCTACAATGAGCAGTTCTTC.

The chain links TRBV12-3 or TRBV12-4 to TRBJ1-2; possibly TRBD1 for D (5 bases). V lost 7 bases to trimming and J lost 7 bases, with 16 bases between them. The CDR3 loop spans 13 amino acids. The CDR3 loop reads CASNSRGGTGYTF. In DNA form, the CDR3 reads TGTGCCAGCAACTCTCGGGGGGGGACTGGCTACACCTTC.

The chain has TRBV2 and TRBJ2-7; D gene uncertain. The germline V and J ends were trimmed by 4 bases and 6 bases, with 13 bases remaining between them. CDR1 SNHLY and CDR2 FYNNEI come from the germline V gene. The CDR3 is 13 residues long. This chain's CDR3 is CASSVETVREQYV. The CDR3, as DNA: TGTGCCAGCAGTGTTGAAACGGTTCGCGAGCAGTACGTC.

CDR3 DNA: TGCGCCAGCAGCCAAGGAGCCAACACTAACTATGGCTACACCTTC. Its translation: CASSQGANTNYGYTF. This chain links TRBV4-3 with TRBJ1-2; unclear D gene. V gave up 1 base and J gave up 0 bases, with 9 bases separating them. The CDR3 loop spans 15 amino acids. Germline V gene lookup returns CDR1 LGHNA and CDR2 YSLEER.

Ten or more counts support this clone. The chain joins TRBV6-1 to TRBJ1-4; 11 bases align to TRBD1. Germline CDR1 and CDR2: MNHNS and SASEGT. The CDR3 consists of 16 residues. Trimming cost V 1 base and J 5 bases; bases outside gene matches: 3. CDR3 amino acids: CASSEEWTGGNEKLFF. The CDR3 DNA reads TGTGCCAGCAGTGAAGAATGGACAGGGGGCAATGAAAAACTGTTTTTT.

The genes are TRBV12-3 or TRBV12-4 and TRBJ1-4; TRBD1 agrees at 8 bases. The CDR3 sequence is 14 residues long. V was clipped by 10 bases and J by 7 bases; unmatched bases: 11. Written as DNA, the CDR3 is TGTGCCACCACTCAGGGGGCCCTAGTTGAAAAACTGTTTTTT. Its translation is CATTQGALVEKLFF.

This clone was picked up many times. The genes are TRBV25-1 and TRBJ1-2; 9 bases are a match to TRBD1. Germline CDR1 MGHDK, CDR2 SYGVNS. The J segment lost 6 bases and the V segment lost 2 bases, leaving 7 bases of the junction unmatched. This CDR3 has 15 residues. In nucleotides, the CDR3 is TGTGCCAGCAGTGAACCTGGACAGGGGAAGGATGGCTACACCTTC. It is translated as CASSEPGQGKDGYTF.

This clone has only one observation. The V and J genes are TRBV5-1 and TRBJ1-3, with D possibly being TRBD1 (5 bases). The CDR3 length is 16 residues. V was clipped by 3 bases and J by 2 bases, with 15 bases between them. CDR1 is SGHRS and CDR2 is YFSETQ in the germline V gene. The CDR3 sequence is CASSYRPGDAGNTIYF. The CDR3 DNA follows: TGCGCCAGCAGCTACCGACCGGGGGACGCTGGAAACACCATATATTTT.

This clone was seen only a few times. V and J are TRBV28 and TRBJ1-1; tentatively, D is TRBD1 (5 bases). The CDR3 loop spans 16 amino acids. Germline-derived CDR1 and CDR2 are MDHEN and SYDVKM. Trimming pared 6 bases from V and 4 bases from J, leaving 21 bases between. The CDR3 reads CASSNPVCRVPTEAFF. CDR3 sequence (DNA): TGTGCCAGCAGCAACCCCGTTTGCAGGGTGCCCACTGAAGCTTTCTTT. The full variable domain, rest sourced from reference TRBV28 and TRBJ1-1, is DVKVTQSSRYLVKRTGEKVFLECVQDMDHENMFWYRQDPGLGLRLIYFSYDVKMKEKGDIPEGYSVSREKKERFSLILESASTNQTSMYLCASSNPVCRVPTEAFFGQGTRLTVV.

This clone was observed many times. The gene calls are TRBV2 and TRBJ1-5; unclear D gene. V was trimmed by 4 bases and J by 3 bases, leaving 7 bases between them. Per germline, CDR1 SNHLY and CDR2 FYNNEI. There are 13 residues in the CDR3. The CDR3 reads CASSVRYNQPQHF. The DNA of the CDR3 is TGTGCCAGCAGTGTCAGATACAATCAGCCCCAGCATTTT.

This clone was detected many times. This rearrangement joins TRBV5-1 to TRBJ1-3; D is possibly TRBD1 (6 bases). Looked up from germline, CDR1 is SGHRS and CDR2 is YFSETQ. This CDR3 has 14 residues. Trimming stripped 4 bases from V and 2 bases from J, with 10 bases between. CDR3: CASSTQGAGNTIYF. CDR3 sequence (DNA): TGCGCCAGCAGCACACAGGGAGCTGGAAACACCATATATTTT.

This clone was observed many times. The chain links TRBV4-2 to TRBJ2-5, with 11 bases aligning to TRBD2. Germline V gene data show CDR1 as LGHNA and CDR2 as YNFKEQ. The CDR3 runs 16 residues. V lost 0 bases, J lost 5 bases, and 5 bases stayed unmatched. CDR3 DNA sequence: TGTGCCAGCAGCCAAGATAGCGGGAGGGCCTGGGAGACCCAGTACTTC. This encodes CASSQDSGRAWETQYF.

This clone showed up many times. The chain links TRBV15 to TRBJ1-1; 7 bases agree with TRBD1. The CDR3 runs to 14 residues. The J segment lost 1 base and the V segment lost 1 base, leaving 0 bases of the junction unmatched. Germline loops: CDR1 LNHNV, CDR2 YYDKDF (reference sequence). DNA for the CDR3: TGTGCCACCAGCAGAGGGACAGGGAACACTGAAGCTTTCTTT. Its translation: CATSRGTGNTEAFF.

This clone was counted ten times or more. The rearrangement links TRBV15 to TRBJ2-5; D gene unclear. The CDR3 runs to 12 residues. The germline V gene has CDR1 LNHNV and CDR2 YYDKDF (reference sequence). The germline V and J ends were trimmed by 0 bases and 4 bases, with 3 bases remaining between them. The CDR3 DNA reads TGTGCCACCAGCAGAGATATAGAGACCCAGTACTTC. It specifies CATSRDIETQYF.

This clone was found many times. Given a much more abundant clone one base away, this may be a read error. The chain uses TRBV6-1 and TRBJ2-3; 9 bases agree with TRBD2. In germline, CDR1 is MNHNS, CDR2 SASEGT. CDR3 length equals 14 residues. DNA of the CDR3: TGTGCCAGCAGGCTAGCGGGAAGCACAGGTACGCAGTATTTT. This translates into CASRLAGSTGTQYF.

Ten or more counts support this clone. The chain employs TRBV5-1 and TRBJ2-3; D possibly corresponds to TRBD1 (5 bases). The CDR3 is made up of 15 amino acids. V lost 4 bases and J lost 3, with 15 bases in between. The germline gives CDR1 SGHRS, CDR2 YFSETQ. CDR3 sequence reads: CASSLRGLDTDTQYF. CDR3 DNA: TGCGCCAGCAGCCTAAGGGGTCTGGATACAGATACGCAGTATTTT.

This clone was detected ten times or more. This sequence joins TRBV3-1 and TRBJ2-5; 7 positions match TRBD1. There are 13 residues in the CDR3. Germline CDR1 LGHDT, CDR2 YNNKEL (reference sequence). V gave up 4 bases and J gave up 2 bases; unmatched junction bases: 1. In DNA form, the CDR3 reads TGTGCCAGCAGCCCGGGACAGCAAGAGACCCAGTACTTC. It is translated as CASSPGQQETQYF.

This clone was observed at least ten times. V and J are TRBV18 and TRBJ2-3, with unresolved D. This CDR3 spans 14 amino acids. Germline CDR1 KGHSH, CDR2 LQKENI. V was pared by 0 bases and J by 1 base, with 5 bases between. The chain's CDR3 is CASSPPRGTDTQYF. The CDR3 DNA reads as TGTGCCAGCTCACCACCCCGCGGCACAGATACGCAGTATTTT.

In this sample, this clone turned up many times. The CDR3 here is CSATLQAGARSEQYF. In DNA form, the CDR3 reads TGCAGTGCCACTCTACAGGCTGGGGCTAGATCGGAGCAGTACTTC. This chain uses TRBV20-1 with TRBJ2-7; D perhaps matches TRBD1 (5 bases). The germline V and J ends were trimmed by 6 bases and 7 bases, with 25 bases remaining between them. This CDR3 has 15 amino acids. Germline V gives CDR1 DFQATT, CDR2 SNEGSKA (reference sequence).

This clone was detected ten times or more. Here the CDR3 DNA reads TGCGCCAGCAGTGAGTCTGCGACTAGCACACAGTACTTC. Protein product: CASSESATSTQYF. V is TRBV10-2 and J is TRBJ2-4; the match to TRBD2 covers 7 bases. The CDR3 extends over 13 amino acids. V lost 0 bases to trimming and J lost 13 bases; unmatched junction nucleotides: 6. Germline assignment: CDR1 WSHSY and CDR2 SAAADI.

This clone appeared a few times. The chain employs TRBV4-1 and TRBJ1-3; D is uncertain. V was cut by 4 bases and J by 4 bases, with 20 bases left in between. Germline CDR1 and CDR2: MGHRA and YSYEKL. There are 17 residues in the CDR3. For the CDR3, the DNA is TGCGCCAGCAGCCCCATAACACGGGCTGGAACCGGAAACACCATATATTTT. It specifies CASSPITRAGTGNTIYF.

This clone was detected ten times or more. The V call is TRBV27, the J call TRBJ2-2; TRBD2 matches 12 bases. Germline CDR1 and CDR2: MNHEY and SMNVEV (reference sequence). The CDR3 sequence is 18 residues long. J lost 1 base, V lost 4 bases, and 7 bases had no gene match. The CDR3 DNA is TGTGCCAGCAGTTCAGCCGGACTAGCGGGACAGAACACCGGGGAGCTGTTTTTT. It is translated as CASSSAGLAGQNTGELFF.

By share, this clone counts as medium-sized. CDR3: CSAGVRTSGTDTQYF. The CDR3 nucleotides read TGCAGTGCGGGTGTTAGGACTAGCGGCACAGATACGCAGTATTTT. The chain employs TRBV20-1 and TRBJ2-3; 9 bases are a match to TRBD2. The CDR3 runs to 15 residues. J was trimmed by 1 base and V by 6 bases; bases with no gene match: 8. CDR1 is DFQATT, CDR2 SNEGSKA, per germline (reference sequence).

This clone was observed many times. The chain employs TRBV6-1 and TRBJ1-1, with TRBD1 as a possible D gene (6 bases). Germline CDR1 is MNHNS and CDR2 is SASEGT. This CDR3 is built from 14 residues. V lost 8 bases and J lost 2, with 15 bases in between. The CDR3 protein is CASLSLQGNTEAFF. The CDR3 region has the DNA TGTGCCAGCCTCTCCCTACAGGGTAACACTGAAGCTTTCTTT.